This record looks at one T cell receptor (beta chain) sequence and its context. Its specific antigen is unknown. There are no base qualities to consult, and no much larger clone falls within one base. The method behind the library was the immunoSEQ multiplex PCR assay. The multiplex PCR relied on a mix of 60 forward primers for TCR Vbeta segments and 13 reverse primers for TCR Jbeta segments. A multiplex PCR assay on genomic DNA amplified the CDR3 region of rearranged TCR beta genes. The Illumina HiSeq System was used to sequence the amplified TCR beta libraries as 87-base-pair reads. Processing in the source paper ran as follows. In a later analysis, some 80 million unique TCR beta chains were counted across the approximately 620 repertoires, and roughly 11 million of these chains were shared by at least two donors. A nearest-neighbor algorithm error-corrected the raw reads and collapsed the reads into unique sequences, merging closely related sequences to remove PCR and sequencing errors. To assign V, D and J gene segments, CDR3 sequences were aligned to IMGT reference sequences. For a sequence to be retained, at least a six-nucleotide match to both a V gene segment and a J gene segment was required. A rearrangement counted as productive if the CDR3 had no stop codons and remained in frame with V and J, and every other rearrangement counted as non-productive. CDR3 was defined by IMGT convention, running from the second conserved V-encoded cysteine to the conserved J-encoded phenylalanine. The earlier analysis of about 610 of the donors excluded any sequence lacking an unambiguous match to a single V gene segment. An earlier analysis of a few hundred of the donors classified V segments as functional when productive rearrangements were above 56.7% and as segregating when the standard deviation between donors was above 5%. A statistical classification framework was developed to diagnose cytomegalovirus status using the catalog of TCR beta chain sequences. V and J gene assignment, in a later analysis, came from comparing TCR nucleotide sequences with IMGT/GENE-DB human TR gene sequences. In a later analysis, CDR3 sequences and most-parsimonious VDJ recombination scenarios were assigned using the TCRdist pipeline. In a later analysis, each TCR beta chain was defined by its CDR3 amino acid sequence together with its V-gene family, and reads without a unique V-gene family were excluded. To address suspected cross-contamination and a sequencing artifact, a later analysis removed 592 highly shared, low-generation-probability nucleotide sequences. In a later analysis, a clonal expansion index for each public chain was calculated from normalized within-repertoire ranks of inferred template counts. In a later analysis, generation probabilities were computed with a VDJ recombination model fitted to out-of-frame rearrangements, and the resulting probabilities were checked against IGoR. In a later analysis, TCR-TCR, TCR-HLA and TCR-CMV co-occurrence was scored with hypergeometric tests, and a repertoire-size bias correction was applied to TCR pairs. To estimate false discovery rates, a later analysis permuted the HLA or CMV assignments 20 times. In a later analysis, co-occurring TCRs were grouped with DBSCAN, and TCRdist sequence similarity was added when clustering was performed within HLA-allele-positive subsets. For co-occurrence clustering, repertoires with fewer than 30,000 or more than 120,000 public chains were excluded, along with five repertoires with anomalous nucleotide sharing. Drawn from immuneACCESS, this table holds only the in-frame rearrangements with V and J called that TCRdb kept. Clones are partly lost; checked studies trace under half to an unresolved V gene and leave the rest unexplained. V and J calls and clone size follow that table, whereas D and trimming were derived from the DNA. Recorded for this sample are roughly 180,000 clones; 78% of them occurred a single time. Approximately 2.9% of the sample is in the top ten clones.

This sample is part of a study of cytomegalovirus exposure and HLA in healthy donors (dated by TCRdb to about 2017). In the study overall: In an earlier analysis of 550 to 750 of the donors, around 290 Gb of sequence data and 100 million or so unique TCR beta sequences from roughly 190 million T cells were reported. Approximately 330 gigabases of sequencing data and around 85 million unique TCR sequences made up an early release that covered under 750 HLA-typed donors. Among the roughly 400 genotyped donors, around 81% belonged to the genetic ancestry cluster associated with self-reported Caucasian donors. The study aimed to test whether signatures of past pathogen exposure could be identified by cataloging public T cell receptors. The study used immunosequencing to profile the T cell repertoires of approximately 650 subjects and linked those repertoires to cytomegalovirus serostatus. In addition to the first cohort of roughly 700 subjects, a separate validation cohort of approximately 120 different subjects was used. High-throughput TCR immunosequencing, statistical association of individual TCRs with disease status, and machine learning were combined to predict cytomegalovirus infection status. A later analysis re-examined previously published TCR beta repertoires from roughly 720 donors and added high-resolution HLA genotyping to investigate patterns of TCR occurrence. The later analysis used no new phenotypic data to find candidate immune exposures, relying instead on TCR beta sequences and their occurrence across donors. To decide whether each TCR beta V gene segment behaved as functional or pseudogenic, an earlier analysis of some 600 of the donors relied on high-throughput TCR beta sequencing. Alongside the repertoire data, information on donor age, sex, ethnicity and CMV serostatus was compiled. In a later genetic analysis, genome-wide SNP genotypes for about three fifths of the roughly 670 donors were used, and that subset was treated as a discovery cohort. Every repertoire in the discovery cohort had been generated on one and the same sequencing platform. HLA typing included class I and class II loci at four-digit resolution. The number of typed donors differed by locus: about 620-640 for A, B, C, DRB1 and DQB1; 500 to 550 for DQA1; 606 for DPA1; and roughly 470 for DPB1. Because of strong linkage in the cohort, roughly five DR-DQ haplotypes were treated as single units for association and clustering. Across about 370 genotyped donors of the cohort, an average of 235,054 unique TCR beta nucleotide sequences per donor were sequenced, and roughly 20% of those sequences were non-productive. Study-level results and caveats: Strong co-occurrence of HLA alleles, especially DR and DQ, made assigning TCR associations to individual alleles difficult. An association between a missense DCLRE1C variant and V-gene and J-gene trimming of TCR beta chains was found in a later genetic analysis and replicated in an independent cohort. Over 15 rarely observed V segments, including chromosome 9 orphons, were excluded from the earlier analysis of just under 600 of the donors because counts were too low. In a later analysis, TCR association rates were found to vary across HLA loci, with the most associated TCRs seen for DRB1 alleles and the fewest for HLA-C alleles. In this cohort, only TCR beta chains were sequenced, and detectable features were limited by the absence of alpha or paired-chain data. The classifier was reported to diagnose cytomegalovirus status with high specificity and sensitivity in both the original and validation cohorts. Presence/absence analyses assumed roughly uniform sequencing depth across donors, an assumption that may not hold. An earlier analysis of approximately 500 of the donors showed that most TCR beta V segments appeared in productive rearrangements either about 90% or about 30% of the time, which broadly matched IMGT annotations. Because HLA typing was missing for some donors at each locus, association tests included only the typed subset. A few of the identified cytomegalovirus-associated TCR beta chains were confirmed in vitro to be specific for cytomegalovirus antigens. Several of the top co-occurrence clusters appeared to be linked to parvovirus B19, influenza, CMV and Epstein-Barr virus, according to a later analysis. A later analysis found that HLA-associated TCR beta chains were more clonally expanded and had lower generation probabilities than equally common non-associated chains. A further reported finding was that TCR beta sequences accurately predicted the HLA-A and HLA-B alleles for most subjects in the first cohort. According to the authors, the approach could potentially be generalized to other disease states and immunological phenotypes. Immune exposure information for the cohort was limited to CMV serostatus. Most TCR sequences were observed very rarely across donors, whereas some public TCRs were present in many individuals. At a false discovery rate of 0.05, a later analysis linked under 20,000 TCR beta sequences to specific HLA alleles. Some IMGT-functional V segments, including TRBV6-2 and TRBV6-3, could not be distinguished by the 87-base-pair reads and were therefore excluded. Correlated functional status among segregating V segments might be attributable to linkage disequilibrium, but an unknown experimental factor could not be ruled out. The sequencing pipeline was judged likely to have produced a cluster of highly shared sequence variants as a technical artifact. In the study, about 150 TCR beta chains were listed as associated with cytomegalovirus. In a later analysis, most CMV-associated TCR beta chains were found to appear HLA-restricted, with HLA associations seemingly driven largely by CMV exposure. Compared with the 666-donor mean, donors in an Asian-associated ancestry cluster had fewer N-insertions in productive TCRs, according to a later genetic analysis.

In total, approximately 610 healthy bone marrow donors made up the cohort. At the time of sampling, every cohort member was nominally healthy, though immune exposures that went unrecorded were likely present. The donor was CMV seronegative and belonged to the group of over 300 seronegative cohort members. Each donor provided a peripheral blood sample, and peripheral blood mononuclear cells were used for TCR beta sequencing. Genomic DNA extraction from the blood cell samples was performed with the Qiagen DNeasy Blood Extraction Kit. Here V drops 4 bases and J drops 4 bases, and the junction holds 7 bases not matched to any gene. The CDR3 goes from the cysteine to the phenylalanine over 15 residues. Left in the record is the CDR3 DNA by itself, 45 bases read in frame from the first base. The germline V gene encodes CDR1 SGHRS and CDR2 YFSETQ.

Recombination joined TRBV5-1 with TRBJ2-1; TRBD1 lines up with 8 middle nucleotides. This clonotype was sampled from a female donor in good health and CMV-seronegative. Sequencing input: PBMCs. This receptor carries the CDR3 CASSPRQGSYNEQFF. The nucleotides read TGCGCCAGCAGCCCCCGACAGGGGTCGTACAATGAGCAGTTCTTC.